The rows below give T cell receptor beta chains drawn from one sample of a study of blood T cell repertoires in COVID-19. The method was immunoSEQ multiplex PCR; TCRdb's version includes in-frame clones alone and lacks a portion of them. The top ten hold approximately 10% of the sample, which has more than 130,000 clones, about nine tenths seen once. The sequenced sample consisted of peripheral blood. These receptors all stem from a man aged 45 to 65 with active or convalescent COVID-19. Both conserved end residues are part of each CDR3. Each record gives: V gene, D gene, J gene, CDR3 protein. A D gene is named only where the DNA matches it firmly.

>TRBV19|-|TRBJ2-3
CASNPGSIDTQYF
>TRBV7-9|-|TRBJ1-4
CASSLALGGTNEKLFF
>TRBV5-3|-|TRBJ1-2
CARSLPVVNYGYTF
>TRBV24-1|TRBD1|TRBJ2-7
CATSDPRTGIPYEQYF
>TRBV7-3|-|TRBJ2-1
CASSSGPEINEQFF
>TRBV11-3|TRBD1|TRBJ2-7
CASSFGQGFSYEQYF
>TRBV7-2|TRBD1|TRBJ1-2
CASSLLGQHYGYTF
>TRBV5-1|-|TRBJ2-2
CASSLSPTGELFF
>TRBV28|-|TRBJ1-2
CASSLLVEKGYTF
>TRBV4-3|-|TRBJ2-2
CASSQGPNTGELFF
>TRBV7-2|-|TRBJ1-3
CASSLGQSGNTIYF
>TRBV11-2|TRBD2|TRBJ2-7
CASSSRGGVGTSGLFQYF
>TRBV24-1|-|TRBJ2-2
CATRDSANTGELFF
>TRBV28|-|TRBJ2-2
CASSRSGVKGGELFF
>TRBV10-3|TRBD2|TRBJ2-7
CAIREGTSTNYEQYF
>TRBV28|-|TRBJ2-7
CASSPPASYEQYF
>TRBV5-1|TRBD1|TRBJ2-2
CASSSTGDAGELFF
>TRBV7-2|-|TRBJ2-3
CASSPSPGKGTDTQYF
>TRBV9|-|TRBJ1-3
CASSVGGNPGNTIYF
>TRBV7-2|-|TRBJ2-7
CASSVEVDSSYEQYF
>TRBV2|-|TRBJ2-1
CASAGYSYNEQFF
>TRBV6-1|-|TRBJ2-4
CASSEGGRVAKNIQYF
>TRBV28|-|TRBJ2-6
CAIQGSGANVLTF
>TRBV30|-|TRBJ1-2
CAWSVQGYGGYTF
>TRBV7-9|-|TRBJ2-7
CASSLGSNTYEQYF
>TRBV5-4|TRBD1|TRBJ1-1
CASSLFDRANTEAFF
>TRBV5-4|-|TRBJ1-4
CASSLLNEKLFF
>TRBV24-1|-|TRBJ2-7
CATSDFRDEQYF
>TRBV28|-|TRBJ1-1
CASSFRGRMNTEAFF
>TRBV19|-|TRBJ2-1
CASSRQGVQGYNEQFF
>TRBV7-9|-|TRBJ2-2
CASSPYRDVDTGELFF
>TRBV10-1|TRBD1|TRBJ1-1
CASSRGLRTEAFF
>TRBV9|TRBD1|TRBJ1-6
CASRQGGHLHF
>TRBV7-8|TRBD1|TRBJ2-7
CASSSRTGTLGEQYF
>TRBV5-5|-|TRBJ2-7
CASSGDSYEQYF
>TRBV28|-|TRBJ1-5
CASTPPGVSNQPQHF
>TRBV28|TRBD2|TRBJ2-3
CASSLWAGEVGADTQYF
>TRBV2|-|TRBJ2-3
CASSFDRDTQYF
>TRBV19|-|TRBJ1-1
CASSIGRRGLGTEAFF
>TRBV19|-|TRBJ2-5
CASSMAGVVETQYF
>TRBV6-5|TRBD1|TRBJ2-3
CASSYARTGGRDTQYF
>TRBV11-2|TRBD1|TRBJ2-1
CASSLGQGSYNEQFF
>TRBV10-3|-|TRBJ2-5
CAISEVQETQYF
>TRBV28|-|TRBJ1-4
CASSFWETGLLATNEKLFF